Presented here are 21 T cell receptor beta chains from one specimen sequenced in a study of read filtering for tumor transcriptome and immune sequencing. From roughly 390 ng of RNA, a library with molecular barcoded alpha/delta and beta/gamma adaptors was made. TCRdb reprocessed the reads with MiXCR, giving one entry per CDR3 protein. Among more than 20,000 distinct CDR3 sequences listed, 20% to 25% were seen once. The sequencing input was a population of CD138-negative cells sorted from bone marrow. The receptors here all came from a donor aged 40 or over with multiple myeloma.

This clonotype was picked up many times. The V gene is TRBV28, the J gene TRBJ2-2; 8 bases fit TRBD2. V shed 6 bases and J 6 bases; nucleotides not matched to a gene: 9. Germline V gene lookup returns CDR1 MDHEN and CDR2 SYDVKM. The CDR3 covers 15 residues. CDR3 sequence reads: CASRPGERGPGELFF. Here the CDR3 DNA reads TGTGCCAGCAGACCCGGGGAGCGGGGGCCCGGGGAGCTGTTTTTT.

This clonotype was seen repeatedly, ten times or more. The chain uses TRBV5-1 and TRBJ2-1; tentative D call: TRBD2 (5 bases). Germline V gene lookup returns CDR1 SGHRS and CDR2 YFSETQ. The CDR3 contains 15 residues. The V gene lost 3 bases and the J gene lost 0 bases, with 10 bases spanning the gap. The CDR3 spells CASSSDLSSYNEQFF. In DNA form, the CDR3 reads TGCGCCAGCAGCTCGGACTTGAGCTCCTACAATGAGCAGTTCTTC.

This clonotype has a count of ten or more. This chain joins TRBV2 and TRBJ2-3; either TRBD1 or TRBD2 may supply D (5 bases each). In germline, CDR1 is SNHLY, CDR2 FYNNEI. The CDR3 is 16 amino acids. Trimming took off 6 bases at V and 0 bases at J, with 16 bases between the two ends. Here the CDR3 reads CASSPLGVTSTDTQYF. DNA of the CDR3: TGTGCCAGCAGCCCCCTGGGGGTCACCAGCACAGATACGCAGTATTTT.

This clonotype has ten or more counts. The chain couples TRBV7-9 to TRBJ2-1, with a weak D call TRBD1 (6 bases). Trimming stripped 5 bases from V and 8 bases from J, with 10 bases between. The CDR3 totals 12 residues. Germline CDR1 SEHNR, CDR2 FQNEAQ (reference sequence). This CDR3 reads CASSVGTYEQFF. The DNA for the CDR3 is TGTGCCAGCAGCGTGGGGACATATGAGCAGTTCTTC.

This clonotype has at least ten counts. The chain employs TRBV19 and TRBJ2-1; TRBD2 aligns across 12 bases. CDR1 LNHDA and CDR2 SQIVND come from the germline V gene (reference sequence). The CDR3 loop spans 16 amino acids. The V gene end was trimmed by 5 bases and the J gene end by 7 bases; junction bases not matched to a gene: 9. The CDR3 DNA is TGTGCCAGTAGTCTGCAAGGACTAGCGGGACAGAATGAGCAGTTCTTC. This gives the protein CASSLQGLAGQNEQFF.

A word on this clonotype: The CDR3 does not close with the conserved phenylalanine or tryptophan, likely indicating a read error. The chain uses TRBV5-1 and TRBJ2-1; TRBD2 matches 12 bases. The V gene's germline CDR1 is SGHRS and CDR2 YFSETQ. With V trimmed by 4 bases and J by 10 bases, 9 bases remained unmatched. The CDR3 covers 15 residues. CDR3 sequence: CASSPLAGGCKEQFL. In nucleotides, the CDR3 is TGCGCCAGCAGCCCGCTAGCGGGAGGGTGCAAGGAGCAGTTCCTC.

This clonotype appeared once. The CDR3 does not end in the conserved phenylalanine or tryptophan, so this is likely a read error. The chain is built from TRBV4-1 and TRBJ1-1; the D is unclear. The V gene lost 5 bases and the J gene lost 4 bases, with 14 bases spanning the gap. Germline CDR1 is MGHRA and CDR2 is YSYEKL. This CDR3 region has 14 residues. CDR3 DNA: TGCGCCAGCAGCGCGCATAGGTTGAGCACTGAAGCTTTCTCT. Translation: CASSAHRLSTEAFS.

This clonotype has a count of ten or more. V is TRBV5-1 and J is TRBJ2-1; D gene unclear. V was cut by 4 bases and J by 2 bases, with 13 bases left in between. CDR3 length: 15 residues. Germline V CDR1 and CDR2: SGHRS, YFSETQ. CDR3 sequence (DNA): TGCGCCAGCAGCCAGCAAGAAAGTGCCTACAATGAGCAGTTCTTC. It yields the protein CASSQQESAYNEQFF.

In this sample, this clonotype turned up many times. This rearrangement joins TRBV5-1 to TRBJ1-1; D is uncertain. The CDR3 has 15 amino acids. The germline V gene encodes CDR1 SGHRS and CDR2 YFSETQ. Deletions cut 4 bases from V and 6 bases from J, with 19 bases between. CDR3 coding DNA: TGCGCCAGCAGCCCCTCTCAAAATCTTAAGGCTGAAGCTTTCTTT. Encoded protein: CASSPSQNLKAEAFF.

This clonotype was detected many times. V and J are TRBV28 and TRBJ2-7, with 7 bases identical to TRBD1. Germline V gives CDR1 MDHEN, CDR2 SYDVKM. CDR3 length equals 14 residues. J lost 4 bases, V lost 4 bases, and 7 bases had no gene match. The CDR3 nucleotides read TGTGCCAGCAGTTATCCAGGGGGTGGGTACGAGCAGTACTTC. It codes for CASSYPGGGYEQYF. The variable domain in full, with the rest retrieved from reference TRBV28 and TRBJ2-7, is DVKVTQSSRYLVKRTGEKVFLECVQDMDHENMFWYRQDPGLGLRLIYFSYDVKMKEKGDIPEGYSVSREKKERFSLILESASTNQTSMYLCASSYPGGGYEQYFGPGTRLTVT.

In this sample, this clonotype turned up many times. This chain joins TRBV2 and TRBJ1-1; no clear D. V was shortened by 5 bases and J by 2 bases, with 18 bases between the two germline ends. Germline V lookup: CDR1 SNHLY, CDR2 FYNNEI. The CDR3 sequence is 16 residues long. CDR3 sequence: CASSPTRVGYNTEAFF. The CDR3 DNA is TGTGCCAGCAGTCCTACTCGGGTAGGGTACAACACTGAAGCTTTCTTT.

This clonotype was observed at least ten times. The chain links TRBV19 to TRBJ2-2; D assignment may be TRBD1 or TRBD2 (5 bases each). CDR1 and CDR2 (germline): LNHDA, SQIVND (reference sequence). Trimming cost V 3 bases and J 0 bases, with 11 bases left between them. This CDR3 region has 16 residues. In DNA, the CDR3 is TGTGCCAGTAGTATCTGGGGACCCCCGAACACCGGGGAGCTGTTTTTT. Its translation: CASSIWGPPNTGELFF. The whole variable domain, remainder taken from reference TRBV19 and TRBJ2-2, is DGGITQSPKYLFRKEGQNVTLSCEQNLNHDAMYWYRQDPGQGLRLIYYSQIVNDFQKGDIAEGYSVSREKKESFPLTVTSAQKNPTAFYLCASSIWGPPNTGELFFGEGSRLTVL.

On this clonotype itself: Germline and junction disagree at one end, which may indicate a read error. The rearrangement joins TRBV30 to TRBJ2-1, with 10 positions matching TRBD2. The CDR3 extends over 17 amino acids. Per the germline V gene, CDR1 is GTSNPN and CDR2 is SVGIG (reference sequence). CDR3 loop: CAWGVLSGRRSYNEQFF. The CDR3 bases are TGTGCCTGGGGTGTACTTAGCGGGAGGCGATCCTACAATGAGCAGTTCTTC. The full variable domain, its missing parts supplied by reference TRBV30 and TRBJ2-1, is SQTIHQWPATLVQPVGSPLSLECTVEGTSNPNLYWYRQAAGRGLQLLFYSVGIGQISSEVPQNLSASRPQDRQFILSSKKLLLSDSGFYLCAWGVLSGRRSYNEQFFGPGTRLTVL.

This clonotype occurred many times. The chain has TRBV5-4 and TRBJ2-7; 10 nucleotides match TRBD1. With 2 bases clipped from V and 7 bases from J, the junction kept 9 bases outside the gene matches. Germline loops: CDR1 SGHNT, CDR2 YYREEE (reference sequence). This CDR3 has 15 residues. The CDR3 loop is CASSFAGTGAREQYF. CDR3 DNA: TGTGCCAGCAGCTTTGCCGGGACAGGGGCGCGGGAGCAGTACTTC.

This clonotype was counted a few times. The chain carries TRBV6-5 and TRBJ2-2; D might be TRBD2 (5 bases). There are 15 residues in the CDR3. Germline CDR1 and CDR2: MNHEY and SVGAGI. V was shortened by 0 bases and J by 5 bases, with 10 bases between the two germline ends. This chain's CDR3 is CASSYSPGRTGELFF. The CDR3 DNA sequence: TGTGCCAGCAGTTACTCCCCGGGGAGAACCGGGGAGCTGTTTTTT.

Of note for this clonotype: One end of the junction does not line up with germline, which may come from a read error. The V gene is TRBV2, the J gene TRBJ2-5, with 7 bases matching TRBD2. The CDR3 runs to 16 residues. Germline V gene lookup returns CDR1 SNHLY and CDR2 FYNNEI. In DNA, the CDR3 is TGTGCCAGCAGGCCCCCGGGACTGGCGGGAGTCGAGATCCAGTACTTC. Translation gives CASRPPGLAGVEIQYF.

The table lists this clonotype with many counts. The chain joins TRBV28 to TRBJ2-7; perhaps TRBD2 as D (5 bases). Germline V gene data show CDR1 as MDHEN and CDR2 as SYDVKM. The CDR3 sequence is 15 residues long. Between the trimmed V and J ends, which lost 5 bases and 4 bases, there was a span of 18 bases. CDR3 DNA: TGTGCCAGCAGTCACTCCGGGAACGTCGGATACGAGCAGTACTTC. It codes for CASSHSGNVGYEQYF.

This clonotype was seen at least ten times. This chain uses TRBV12-3 or TRBV12-4 with TRBJ2-2; TRBD2 agrees at 7 bases. CDR3 length: 14 residues. With V trimmed by 0 bases and J by 7 bases, 2 bases remained unmatched. CDR3 in amino acids: CASSLAGGVGELFF. The CDR3 DNA reads TGTGCCAGCAGTTTAGCGGGAGGGGTCGGGGAGCTGTTTTTT.

This clonotype came up once. At one boundary the junction diverges from the germline segment, which might be a read error. The chain uses TRBV24-1 and TRBJ2-1, with 10 positions matching TRBD2. Germline values: CDR1 KGHDR, CDR2 SFDVKD. The CDR3 totals 15 residues. The CDR3 sequence is CDTSDPLAGHNEQFF. The CDR3 DNA reads TGTGACACCAGTGACCCACTAGCGGGACACAATGAGCAGTTCTTC.

In regard to this clonotype: The CDR3 does not close with the conserved phenylalanine or tryptophan, likely indicating a read error. The CDR3 sequence: CASNPRGEGQPQHS. The CDR3 coding sequence is TGTGCCAGCAACCCCCGGGGAGAAGGGCAGCCCCAGCATTCT. This chain links TRBV7-8 with TRBJ1-5; D is unclear. V lost 7 bases and J 7 bases, leaving 17 bases between the germline ends. CDR1 SGHVS and CDR2 FQNEAQ come from the germline V gene. This CDR3 region has 14 residues.

This rearrangement joins TRBV12-3 or TRBV12-4 to TRBJ2-7; 10 nucleotides match TRBD2. This CDR3 has 14 amino acids. Trimming at V came to 7 bases and at J to 0 bases, leaving 3 bases not matched to a gene. The CDR3 coding sequence is TGTGCCAGCATCCTAGCGGGAGCCTCCTACGAGCAGTACTTC. This translates into CASILAGASYEQYF.